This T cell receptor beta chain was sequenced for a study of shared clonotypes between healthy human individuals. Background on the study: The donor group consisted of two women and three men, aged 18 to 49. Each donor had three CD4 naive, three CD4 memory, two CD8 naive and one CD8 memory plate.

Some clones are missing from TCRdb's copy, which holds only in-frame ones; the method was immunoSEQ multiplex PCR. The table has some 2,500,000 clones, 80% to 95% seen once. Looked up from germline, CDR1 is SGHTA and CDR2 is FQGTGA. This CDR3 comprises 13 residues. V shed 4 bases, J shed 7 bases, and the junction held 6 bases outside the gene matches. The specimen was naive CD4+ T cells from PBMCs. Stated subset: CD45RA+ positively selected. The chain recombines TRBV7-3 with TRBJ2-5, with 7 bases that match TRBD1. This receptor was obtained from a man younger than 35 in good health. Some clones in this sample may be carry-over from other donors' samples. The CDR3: CASSSGTEVTQYF. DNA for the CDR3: TGTGCCAGCAGCTCCGGGACAGAGGTGACCCAGTACTTC.